This TCR beta chain was sequenced during a study of blood T cell repertoires in COVID-19. Study information: COVID-19 samples collected from the United States, Italy and Spain covered acute and convalescent phases. Nucleic acid was either cDNA or gDNA, and it came from T cells, B-cell-depleted T cells, or PBMCs.

How the authors handled the data: Amplified reference gene primers provided the basis for estimating nucleated cell counts. The protocol was immunoSEQ multiplex PCR, while the TCRdb copy is restricted to in-frame clones and leaves out a portion. V and J calls and clone size are those listed in that table; D and trimming were worked out from the DNA. The data contain about 320,000 clones, about 82% of them singletons. The CDR3 is made up of 15 amino acids. CDR1 and CDR2 (germline): SGHTA, FQGTGA. Deletions cut 2 bases from V and 4 bases from J, with 13 bases between. Sequenced: peripheral blood. V is TRBV7-3 and J is TRBJ2-3; D is unresolved. The receptor was derived from a human donor in a cohort sampled during active COVID-19. The CDR3 DNA reads TGTGCCAGCAGCTTAGATAGTTCAAATGCAGATACGCAGTATTTT. Protein product: CASSLDSSNADTQYF. Full variable domain (rest looked up from reference TRBV7-3 and TRBJ2-3): GAGVSQTPSNKVTEKGKYVELRCDPISGHTALYWYRQSLGQGPEFLIYFQGTGAADDSGLPNDRFFAVRPEGSVSTLKIQRTERGDSAVYLCASSLDSSNADTQYFGPGTRLTVL.